This T cell receptor (beta chain) was sequenced during a study of cytomegalovirus exposure and HLA in healthy donors. Both 60 Vbeta primers and 13 Jbeta primers went into the PCR. Original processing methods: Unique TCR beta chains totaled roughly 80 million in a later count, with approximately 10 million of them shared. Sequencing was performed with immunoSEQ multiplex PCR; in TCRdb, only in-frame clones are kept and a portion is missing. V and J calls and clone size are copied from that table; D and trimming were computed from the DNA. The sample carries tens of thousands of clones, around three quarters recorded once. CDR3 size: 14 residues. In germline, CDR1 is MDHEN, CDR2 SYDVKM. Trimming stripped 8 bases from V and 5 bases from J, with 18 bases between.

The source is a male donor in good health and CMV-seronegative. The sample comprised PBMCs. The chain carries TRBV28 and TRBJ1-2, with unresolved D. CDR3 protein: CASHGVLGVYGYTF. Here the CDR3 DNA reads TGTGCCAGCCACGGAGTCCTCGGGGTATATGGCTACACCTTC.